These 5 T cell receptor beta chains were all obtained from the same sample, sequenced in a study of blood T cell repertoires in COVID-19. The assay was immunoSEQ multiplex PCR, and TCRdb's table has in-frame clones only and misses some. The sample lists roughly 670,000 clones; around 90% were seen once. The source material was peripheral blood. These receptors all stem from a woman younger than 30 with acute or convalescent COVID-19.

The rearrangement links TRBV6-2 or TRBV6-3 to TRBJ1-5, with D perhaps matching TRBD1 (6 bases). This CDR3 comprises 14 residues. CDR1 and CDR2 from the germline V gene are MNHEY and SVGEGT. Trimming shortened V by 1 base and J by 5 bases, and 9 bases separated the two germline ends. CDR3 nucleotide sequence: TGTGCCAGCAGTTACTGGGGGCAACATCAGCCCCAGCATTTT. Its protein product is CASSYWGQHQPQHF.

The chain recombines TRBV18 with TRBJ1-4; TRBD1 might be the D (5 bases). Per germline, CDR1 KGHSH and CDR2 LQKENI. The V gene lost 6 bases and the J gene lost 0 bases, with 11 bases spanning the gap. CDR3 length equals 15 residues. This CDR3 is CASSLQGTTNEKLFF. The DNA of the CDR3 is TGTGCCAGCTCTCTTCAGGGAACAACTAATGAAAAACTGTTTTTT.

The V gene is TRBV6-2 or TRBV6-3, the J gene TRBJ2-2, with TRBD2 as a possible D gene (6 bases). The CDR3 covers 15 residues. CDR1 is MNHEY, CDR2 SVGEGT, per germline. Trimming removed 5 bases at V and 3 bases at J, with 13 bases between. DNA for the CDR3: TGTGCCAGCAGTACGGGGGTAGCGGACACCGGGGAGCTGTTTTTT. It encodes CASSTGVADTGELFF.

The chain uses TRBV27 and TRBJ1-1; TRBD1 aligns across 9 bases. Germline V gene sequence: CDR1 MNHEY, CDR2 SMNVEV (reference sequence). V trimming: 7 bases; J trimming: 3 bases; junction bases outside the gene matches: 9. The CDR3 is made up of 15 amino acids. As DNA, the CDR3 is TGTGCCAGCACAAGGGGGGACAGGGAGGACACTGAAGCTTTCTTT. Residues: CASTRGDREDTEAFF.

The rearrangement joins TRBV2 to TRBJ1-2; weak D call: TRBD1 (6 bases). Per the germline V gene, CDR1 is SNHLY and CDR2 is FYNNEI. V dropped 6 bases and J dropped 6 bases, with 17 bases sitting between them. CDR3 length: 14 residues. The CDR3 DNA sequence: TGTGCCAGCAGGCCGGACAGACCTCTCCATGGCTACACCTTC. Translated, it gives CASRPDRPLHGYTF.